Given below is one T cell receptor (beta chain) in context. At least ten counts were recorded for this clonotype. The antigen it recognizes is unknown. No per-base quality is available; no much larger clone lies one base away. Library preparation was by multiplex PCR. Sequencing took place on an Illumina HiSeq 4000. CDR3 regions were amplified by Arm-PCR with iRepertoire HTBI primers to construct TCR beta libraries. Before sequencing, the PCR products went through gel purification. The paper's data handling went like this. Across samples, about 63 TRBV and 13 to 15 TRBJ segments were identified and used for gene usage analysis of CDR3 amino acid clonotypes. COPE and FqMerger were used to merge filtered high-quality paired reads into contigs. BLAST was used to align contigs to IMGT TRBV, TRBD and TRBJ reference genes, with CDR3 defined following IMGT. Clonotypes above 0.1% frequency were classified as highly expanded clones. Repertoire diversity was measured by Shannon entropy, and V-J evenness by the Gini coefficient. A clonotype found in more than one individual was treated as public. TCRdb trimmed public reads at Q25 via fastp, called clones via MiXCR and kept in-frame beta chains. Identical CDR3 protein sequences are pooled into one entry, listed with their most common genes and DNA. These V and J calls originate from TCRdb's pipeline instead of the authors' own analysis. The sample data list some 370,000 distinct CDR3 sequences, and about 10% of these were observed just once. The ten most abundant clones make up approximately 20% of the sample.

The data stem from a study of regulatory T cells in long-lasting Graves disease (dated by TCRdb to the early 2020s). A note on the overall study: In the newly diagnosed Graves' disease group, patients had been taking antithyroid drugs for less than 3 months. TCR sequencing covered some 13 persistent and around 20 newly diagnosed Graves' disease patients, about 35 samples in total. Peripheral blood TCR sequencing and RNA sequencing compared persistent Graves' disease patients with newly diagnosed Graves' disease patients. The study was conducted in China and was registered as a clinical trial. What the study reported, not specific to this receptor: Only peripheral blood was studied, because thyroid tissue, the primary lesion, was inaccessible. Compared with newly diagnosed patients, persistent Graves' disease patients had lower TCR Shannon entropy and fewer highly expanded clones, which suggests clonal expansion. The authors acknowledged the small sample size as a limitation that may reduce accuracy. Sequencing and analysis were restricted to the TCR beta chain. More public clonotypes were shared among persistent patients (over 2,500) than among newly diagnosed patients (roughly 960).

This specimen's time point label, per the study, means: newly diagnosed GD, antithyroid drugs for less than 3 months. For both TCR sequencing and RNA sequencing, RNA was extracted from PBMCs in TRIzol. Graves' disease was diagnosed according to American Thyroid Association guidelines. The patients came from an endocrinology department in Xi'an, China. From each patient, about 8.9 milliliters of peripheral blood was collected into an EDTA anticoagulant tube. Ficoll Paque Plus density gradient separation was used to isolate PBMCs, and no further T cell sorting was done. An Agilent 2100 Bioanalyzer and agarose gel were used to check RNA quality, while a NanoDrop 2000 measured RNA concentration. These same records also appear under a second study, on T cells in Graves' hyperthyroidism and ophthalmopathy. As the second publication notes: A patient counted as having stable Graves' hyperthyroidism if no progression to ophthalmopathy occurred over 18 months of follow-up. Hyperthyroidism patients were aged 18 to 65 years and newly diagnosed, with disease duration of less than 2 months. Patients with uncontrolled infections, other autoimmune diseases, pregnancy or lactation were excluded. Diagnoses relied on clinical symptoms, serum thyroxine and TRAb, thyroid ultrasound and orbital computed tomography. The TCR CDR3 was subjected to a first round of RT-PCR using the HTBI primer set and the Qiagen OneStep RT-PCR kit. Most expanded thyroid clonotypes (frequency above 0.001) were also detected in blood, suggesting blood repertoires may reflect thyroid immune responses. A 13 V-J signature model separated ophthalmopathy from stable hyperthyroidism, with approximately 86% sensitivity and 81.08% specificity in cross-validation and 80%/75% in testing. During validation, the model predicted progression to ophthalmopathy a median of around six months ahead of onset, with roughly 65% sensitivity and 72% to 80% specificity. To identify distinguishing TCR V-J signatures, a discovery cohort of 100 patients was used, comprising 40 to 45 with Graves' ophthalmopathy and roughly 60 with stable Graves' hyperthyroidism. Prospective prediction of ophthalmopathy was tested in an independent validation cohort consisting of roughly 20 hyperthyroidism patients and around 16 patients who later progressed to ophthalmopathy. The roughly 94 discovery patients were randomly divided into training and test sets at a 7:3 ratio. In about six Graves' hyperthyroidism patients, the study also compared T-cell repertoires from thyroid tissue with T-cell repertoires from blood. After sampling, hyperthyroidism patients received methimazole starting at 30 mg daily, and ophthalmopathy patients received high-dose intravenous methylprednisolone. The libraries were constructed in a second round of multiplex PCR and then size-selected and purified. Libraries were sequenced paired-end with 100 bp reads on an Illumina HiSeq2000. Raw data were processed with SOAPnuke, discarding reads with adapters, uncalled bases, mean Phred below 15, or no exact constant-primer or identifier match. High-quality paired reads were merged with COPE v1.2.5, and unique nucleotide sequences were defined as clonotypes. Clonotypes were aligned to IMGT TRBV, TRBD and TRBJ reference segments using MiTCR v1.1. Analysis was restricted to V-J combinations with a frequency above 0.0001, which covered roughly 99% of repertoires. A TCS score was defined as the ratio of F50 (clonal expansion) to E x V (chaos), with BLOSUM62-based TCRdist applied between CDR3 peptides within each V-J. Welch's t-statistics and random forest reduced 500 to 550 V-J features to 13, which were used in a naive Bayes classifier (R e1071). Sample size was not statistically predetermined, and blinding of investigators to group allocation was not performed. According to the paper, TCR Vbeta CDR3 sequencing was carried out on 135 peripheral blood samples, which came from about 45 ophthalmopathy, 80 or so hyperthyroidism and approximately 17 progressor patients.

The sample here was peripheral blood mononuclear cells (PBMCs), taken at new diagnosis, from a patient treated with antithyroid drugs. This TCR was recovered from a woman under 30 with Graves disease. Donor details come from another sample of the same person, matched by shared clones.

The CDR3 protein is CASSLKGLAGYTQYF. The base sequence is TGTGCCAGCAGTCTAAAGGGACTAGCGGGTTATACGCAGTATTTT. The chain is made from TRBV27 and TRBJ2-3; 12 junctional bases match TRBD2. The CDR3 runs 15 amino acids, cysteine and phenylalanine included. CDR3 DNA only is kept here, 45 bases in frame from base 1. Germline trimming: 5 bases from V, 7 bases from J; junction bases outside gene matches: 7. The germline V gene (reference sequence) gives CDR1 as MNHEY and CDR2 as SMNVEV.